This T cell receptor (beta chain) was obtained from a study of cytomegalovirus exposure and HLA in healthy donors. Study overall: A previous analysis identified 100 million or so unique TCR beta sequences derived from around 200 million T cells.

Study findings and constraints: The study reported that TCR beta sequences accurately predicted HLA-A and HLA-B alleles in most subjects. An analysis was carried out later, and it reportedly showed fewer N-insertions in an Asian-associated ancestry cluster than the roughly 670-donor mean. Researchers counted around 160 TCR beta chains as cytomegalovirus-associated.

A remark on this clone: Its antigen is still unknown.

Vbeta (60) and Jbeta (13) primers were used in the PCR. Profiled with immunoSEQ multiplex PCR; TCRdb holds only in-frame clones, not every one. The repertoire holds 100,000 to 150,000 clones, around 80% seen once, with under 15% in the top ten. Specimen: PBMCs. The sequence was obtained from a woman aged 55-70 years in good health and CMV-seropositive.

The CDR3 region is CASSPPWQGAYEQYF. The CDR3 DNA reads as TGTGCCAGCAGTCCCCCCTGGCAGGGGGCGTACGAGCAGTACTTC. The chain has TRBV6-6 and TRBJ2-5; 8 bases fit TRBD1. The J call could be wrong; TRBJ2-7 is a better fit for the DNA end. Germline CDR1 and CDR2: MNHNY and SVGAGI (reference sequence). The CDR3 covers 15 residues.